The clone carrying this TCR beta chain was found many times. The TCRbeta library incorporated unique molecular identifiers. TCRdb analysed the PCR reads with MiXCR anew, one entry per CDR3 protein. Among about 180,000 distinct CDR3 sequences listed, over 8.5% were seen once. This sample stems from a study of T-cell reconstitution after alpha-beta-depleted transplantation in children. V gave up 6 bases and J gave up 8 bases, with 14 bases separating them. The CDR3 consists of 13 residues. The clonotype comes from a boy between 2 and 10 years old with acute myeloid leukemia, due to receive a stem cell transplant. V and J are TRBV12-3 or TRBV12-4 and TRBJ2-1; TRBD1 might be the D (6 bases). Sample: PBMCs, taken before TCRalphabeta/CD19-depleted stem cell transplant. The CDR3 here is CASSDTGWDEQFF. DNA for the CDR3: TGTGCCAGCAGCGATACAGGGTGGGATGAGCAGTTCTTC.